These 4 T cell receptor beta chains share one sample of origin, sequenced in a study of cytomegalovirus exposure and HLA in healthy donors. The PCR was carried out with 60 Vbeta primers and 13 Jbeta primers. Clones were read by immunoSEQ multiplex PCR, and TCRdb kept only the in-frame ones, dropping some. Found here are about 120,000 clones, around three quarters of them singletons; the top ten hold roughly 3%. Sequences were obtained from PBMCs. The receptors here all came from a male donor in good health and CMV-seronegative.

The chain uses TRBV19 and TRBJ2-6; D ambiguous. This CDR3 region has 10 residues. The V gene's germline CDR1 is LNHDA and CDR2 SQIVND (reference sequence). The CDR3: CGVGANVLTF. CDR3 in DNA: TGTGGCGTCGGGGCCAACGTCCTGACTTTC. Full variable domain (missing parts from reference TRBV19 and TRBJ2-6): DGGITQSPKYLFRKEGQNVTLSCEQNLNHDAMYWYRQDPGQGLRLIYYSQIVNDFQKGDIAEGYSVSREKKESFPLTVTSAQKNPTAFYLCGVGANVLTFGAGSRLTVL.

The DNA of the CDR3 is TGTGCCAGCAGTCCCGGGACTAGCGGGGGGGCCTACAATGAGCAGTTCTTC. Protein: CASSPGTSGGAYNEQFF. The chain carries TRBV11-2 and TRBJ2-1; TRBD2 agrees at 16 bases. The CDR3 is 17 amino acids. V was clipped by 6 bases and J by 2 bases; unmatched bases: 4. Germline CDR1 is SGHAT and CDR2 is FQNNGV. The whole variable domain, filled in from reference TRBV11-2 and TRBJ2-1, reads EAGVAQSPRYKIIEKRQSVAFWCNPISGHATLYWYQQILGQGPKLLIQFQNNGVVDDSQLPKDRFSAERLKGVDSTLKIQPAKLEDSAVYLCASSPGTSGGAYNEQFFGPGTRLTVL.

The CDR3 sequence: CSVVSPGLADNEQFF. The CDR3 coding sequence is TGCAGCGTTGTATCACCGGGACTAGCGGACAATGAGCAGTTCTTC. The chain links TRBV29-1 to TRBJ2-1; 11 bases are a match to TRBD2. Germline CDR1 SQVTM, CDR2 ANQGSEA. V lost 4 bases and J lost 5; bases outside the gene matches: 7. The CDR3 runs to 15 residues.

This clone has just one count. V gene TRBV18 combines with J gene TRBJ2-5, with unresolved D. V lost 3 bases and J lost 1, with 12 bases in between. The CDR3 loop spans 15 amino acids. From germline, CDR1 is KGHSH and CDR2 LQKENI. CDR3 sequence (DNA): TGTGCCAGCTCACCCCAACGTATCAGCCAAGAGACCCAGTACTTC. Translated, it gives CASSPQRISQETQYF.